The T cell receptor (beta chain) described here comes from a study of T cells in Graves' hyperthyroidism and ophthalmopathy. This CDR3 contains 14 residues. Germline loops: CDR1 SQVTM, CDR2 ANQGSEA. The V gene lost 4 bases and the J gene lost 5 bases, with 15 bases spanning the gap. Amplified regions were TCR beta CDR3 sequences from RNA transcripts. TCR CDR3 underwent first-round RT-PCR with the HTBI primer set. MiXCR, run by TCRdb on the multiplex PCR reads, gives a single entry per CDR3 protein. The sample shows 750,000 to 950,000 distinct CDR3 sequences, about two fifths of them seen only once. The source of this sequence is a man between 18 and 35 years old with Graves' hyperthyroidism. The sequencing input was blood. The chain combines TRBV29-1 with TRBJ1-3; possibly TRBD1 for D (5 bases). The CDR3 sequence: CSVVLGVRRNTIYF. The CDR3 bases are TGCAGCGTTGTCTTGGGGGTTCGACGAAACACCATATATTTT.